This TCR beta chain was identified in a study of T cells in Graves' hyperthyroidism and ophthalmopathy. Study results and caveats: Ophthalmopathy onset followed model prediction by a median about 6.5 months.

After removal of 0 bases from V and 5 bases from J, the junction contained 13 bases not matched to a gene. Germline CDR1 reads SGHRS; CDR2 reads YFSETQ. The CDR3 loop spans 17 amino acids. Amplified TCR beta CDR3 regions came from RNA transcripts. First-round RT-PCR targeting the TCR CDR3 was performed with the HTBI primer set. TCRdb reprocessed the multiplex PCR reads via MiXCR and lists one record per CDR3 protein. The sample lists 340,000 or so distinct CDR3 sequences, 15% to 20% occurring once. Stable hyperthyroidism: no ophthalmopathy progression over 18 months of follow-up. For the diagnoses, clinical symptoms, serum thyroxine and TRAb, thyroid ultrasound and orbital computed tomography were used. Comment on this clonotype: The antigen is undetermined.

The sequencing input was blood. This receptor was taken from a woman between 50 and 59 years old with Graves' hyperthyroidism. The V call is TRBV5-1, the J call TRBJ1-2, with 7 bases matching TRBD1. CDR3 in amino acids: CASSLGDRTPGWYGYTF. CDR3 DNA: TGCGCCAGCAGCTTGGGGGACAGAACCCCGGGCTGGTATGGCTACACCTTC.